This passage covers 9 T cell receptor beta chains from one sample sequenced in a study of T cell changes during pregnancy in multiple sclerosis. Repertoires were generated with immunoSEQ multiplex PCR, while TCRdb's copy carries only in-frame clones and drops some. The sample includes 25,000 to 35,000 clones, around 90% of them seen just once. This sample comprised CD4+ T cells from peripheral blood mononuclear cells, obtained in the second trimester of pregnancy. These receptors came from a female donor in good health, enrolled as a control in a pregnancy study.

The J gene is TRBJ1-1, the V gene TRBV4-1, with a possible D match to TRBD1 (5 bases). Germline values: CDR1 MGHRA, CDR2 YSYEKL. The CDR3 has 14 residues. V lost 4 bases to trimming and J lost 7 bases, with 16 bases between them. The chain's CDR3 is CASSPIFQGIEAFF. The CDR3 DNA follows: TGCGCCAGCAGCCCCATTTTCCAGGGAATTGAAGCTTTCTTT.

This clone was found once. The CDR3 region has the DNA TGTGCCATCAGTGAGTCTGGTGGGAGCTCAACCGACAATGAGCAGTTCTTC. This sequence encodes CAISESGGSSTDNEQFF. The chain uses TRBV10-3 and TRBJ2-1, with D perhaps TRBD2 (5 bases). Germline assignment: CDR1 ENHRY and CDR2 SYGVKD. The CDR3 length is 17 residues. The germline V and J ends were trimmed by 0 bases and 5 bases, with 17 bases remaining between them.

The V and J genes are TRBV7-2 and TRBJ1-5, with D perhaps matching TRBD1 (5 bases). This CDR3 spans 17 amino acids. With 2 bases removed from V and 0 bases from J, the gap between germline ends came to 14 bases. The germline V gene has CDR1 SGHTA and CDR2 FQGNSA. The CDR3 spells CASSLRTSVYSNQPQHF. The CDR3, as DNA: TGTGCCAGCAGCTTAAGGACAAGCGTGTATAGCAATCAGCCCCAGCATTTT.

This clone was counted once. The chain carries TRBV6-1 and TRBJ1-2; 8 nucleotides agree with TRBD1. This CDR3 has 17 amino acids. V lost 4 bases to trimming and J lost 4 bases; unmatched junction nucleotides: 14. Per germline, CDR1 MNHNS and CDR2 SASEGT. This CDR3 is CASSVRDTGGRGYGYTF. CDR3 DNA sequence: TGTGCCAGCAGTGTCCGGGACACAGGGGGGAGGGGCTATGGCTACACCTTC.

This chain uses TRBV4-1 with TRBJ1-4, with D uncertain. V was shortened by 0 bases and J by 6 bases, with 5 bases between the two germline ends. The CDR3 sequence is 13 residues long. Germline V CDR1 and CDR2: MGHRA, YSYEKL. The CDR3 coding sequence is TGCGCCAGCAGCCAAGACCGTTATGAAAAACTGTTTTTT. Protein: CASSQDRYEKLFF.

V gene TRBV6-5 combines with J gene TRBJ2-7; 7 positions agree with TRBD1. This CDR3 region has 14 residues. Unmatched junction bases numbered 5, after V lost 5 bases and J lost 1 base. The V gene's germline CDR1 is MNHEY and CDR2 SVGAGI. The CDR3 DNA sequence: TGTGCCAGCAGTCGCACGGACAGGTCCTACGAGCAGTACTTC. It yields the protein CASSRTDRSYEQYF.

This chain links TRBV30 with TRBJ2-5; D gene ambiguous. Trimming took off 3 bases at V and 4 bases at J, with 9 bases between the two ends. This CDR3 contains 12 residues. Germline values: CDR1 GTSNPN, CDR2 SVGIG (reference sequence). CDR3 DNA: TGTGCCTGGAGATCGAGCGCAGAGACCCAGTACTTC. It yields the protein CAWRSSAETQYF.

This clone has only one observation. The rearrangement uses TRBV15 and TRBJ2-1; 11 nucleotides match TRBD2. Unmatched junction bases numbered 3, after V lost 2 bases and J lost 3 bases. Per the germline V gene, CDR1 is LNHNV and CDR2 is YYDKDF (reference sequence). CDR3 length: 16 residues. In DNA form, the CDR3 reads TGTGCCACCAGCAGACGTACTAGCGGGGGCTACAATGAGCAGTTCTTC. This gives the protein CATSRRTSGGYNEQFF.

The chain is built from TRBV5-1 and TRBJ1-3; no reliable D call. CDR3 length equals 16 residues. Trimming removed 2 bases at V and 0 bases at J, with 12 bases between. The germline V gene has CDR1 SGHRS and CDR2 YFSETQ. The chain's CDR3 is CASSFSGGNSGNTIYF. CDR3 nucleotide sequence: TGCGCCAGCAGCTTTTCAGGCGGGAACTCTGGAAACACCATATATTTT.